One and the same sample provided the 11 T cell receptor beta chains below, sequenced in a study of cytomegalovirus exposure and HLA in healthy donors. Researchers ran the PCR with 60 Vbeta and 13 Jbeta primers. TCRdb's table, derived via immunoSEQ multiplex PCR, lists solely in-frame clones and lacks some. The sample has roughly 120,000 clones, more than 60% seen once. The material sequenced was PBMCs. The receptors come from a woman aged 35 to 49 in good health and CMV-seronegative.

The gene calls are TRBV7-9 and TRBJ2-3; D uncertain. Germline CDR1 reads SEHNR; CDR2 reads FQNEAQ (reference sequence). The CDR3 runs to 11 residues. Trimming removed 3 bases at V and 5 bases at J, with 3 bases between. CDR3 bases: TGTGCCAGCAGCTTTCGAGATACGCAGTATTTT. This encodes CASSFRDTQYF.

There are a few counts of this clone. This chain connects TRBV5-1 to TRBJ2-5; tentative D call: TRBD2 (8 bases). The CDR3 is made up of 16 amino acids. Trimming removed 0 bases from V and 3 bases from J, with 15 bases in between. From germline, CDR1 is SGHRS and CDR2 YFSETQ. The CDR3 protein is CASSLGDSGGEETQYF. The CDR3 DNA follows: TGCGCCAGCAGCTTGGGGGACAGCGGGGGAGAAGAGACCCAGTACTTC.

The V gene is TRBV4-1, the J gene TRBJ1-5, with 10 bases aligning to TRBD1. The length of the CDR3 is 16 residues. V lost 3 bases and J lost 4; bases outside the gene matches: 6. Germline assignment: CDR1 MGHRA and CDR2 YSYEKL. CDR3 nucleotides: TGCGCCAGCAGCCACTTGACAGGGGGCAAAAATCAGCCCCAGCATTTT. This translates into CASSHLTGGKNQPQHF.

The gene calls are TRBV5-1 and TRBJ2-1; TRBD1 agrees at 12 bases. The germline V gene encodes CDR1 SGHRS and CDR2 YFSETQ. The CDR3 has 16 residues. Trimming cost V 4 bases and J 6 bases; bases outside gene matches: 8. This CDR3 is CASSPGGTGGLNEQFF. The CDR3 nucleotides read TGCGCCAGCAGCCCCGGGGGGACAGGGGGCCTCAATGAGCAGTTCTTC. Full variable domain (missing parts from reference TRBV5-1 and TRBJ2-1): KAGVTQTPRYLIKTRGQQVTLSCSPISGHRSVSWYQQTPGQGLQFLFEYFSETQRNKGNFPGRFSGRQFSNSRSEMNVSTLELGDSALYLCASSPGGTGGLNEQFFGPGTRLTVL.

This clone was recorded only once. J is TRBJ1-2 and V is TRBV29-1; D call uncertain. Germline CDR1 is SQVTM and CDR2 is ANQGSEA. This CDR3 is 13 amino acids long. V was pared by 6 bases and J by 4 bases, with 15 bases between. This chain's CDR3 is CSVPSTELYGYTF. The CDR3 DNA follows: TGCAGCGTCCCATCCACAGAACTCTATGGCTACACCTTC. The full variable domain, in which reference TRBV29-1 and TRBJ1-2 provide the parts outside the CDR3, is SAVISQKPSRDICQRGTSLTIQCQVDSQVTMMFWYRQQPGQSLTLIATANQGSEATYESGFVIDKFPISRPNLTFSTLTVSNMSPEDSSIYLCSVPSTELYGYTFGSGTRLTVV.

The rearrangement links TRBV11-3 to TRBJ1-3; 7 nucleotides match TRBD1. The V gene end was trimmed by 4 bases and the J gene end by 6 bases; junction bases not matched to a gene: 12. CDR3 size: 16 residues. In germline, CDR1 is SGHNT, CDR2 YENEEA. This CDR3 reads CASSSGTAEDQNTIYF. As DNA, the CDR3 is TGTGCCAGCAGCTCTGGGACAGCCGAAGATCAAAACACCATATATTTT.

CDR3: CASSPSGSGGNSPLHF. The CDR3 bases are TGTGCCAGCTCACCCTCGGGGAGCGGGGGGAATTCACCCCTCCACTTT. This chain joins TRBV18 and TRBJ1-6, with a possible D match to TRBD1 (5 bases). The germline CDR1 and CDR2 sequences are KGHSH and LQKENI. This CDR3 has 16 residues. Deletions cut 3 bases from V and 7 bases from J, with 16 bases between.

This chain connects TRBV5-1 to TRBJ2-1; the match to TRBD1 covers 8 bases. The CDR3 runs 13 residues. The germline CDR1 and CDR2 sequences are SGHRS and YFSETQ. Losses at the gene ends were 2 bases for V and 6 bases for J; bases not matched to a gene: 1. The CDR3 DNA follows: TGCGCCAGCAGCTTTGACAGGGGCAATGAGCAGTTCTTC. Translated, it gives CASSFDRGNEQFF.

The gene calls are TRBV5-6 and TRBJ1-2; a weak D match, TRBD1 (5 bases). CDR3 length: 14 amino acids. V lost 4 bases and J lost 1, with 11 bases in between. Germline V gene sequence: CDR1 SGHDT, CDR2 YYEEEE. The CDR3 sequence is CASSGAGSNYGYTF. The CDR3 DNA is TGTGCCAGCAGCGGGGCGGGGAGTAACTATGGCTACACCTTC.

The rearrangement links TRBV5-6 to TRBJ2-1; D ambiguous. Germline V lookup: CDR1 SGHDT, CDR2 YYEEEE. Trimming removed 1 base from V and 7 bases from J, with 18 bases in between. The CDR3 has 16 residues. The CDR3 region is CASSLKDLADKNEQFF. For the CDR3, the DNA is TGTGCCAGCAGCTTGAAAGACTTGGCTGATAAGAATGAGCAGTTCTTC.

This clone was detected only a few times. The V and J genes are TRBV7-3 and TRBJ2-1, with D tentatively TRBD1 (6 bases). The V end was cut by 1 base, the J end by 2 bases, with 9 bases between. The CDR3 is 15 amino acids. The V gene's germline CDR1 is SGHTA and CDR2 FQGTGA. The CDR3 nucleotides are TGTGCCAGCAGCTTAATGGGGACACCCTACAATGAGCAGTTCTTC. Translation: CASSLMGTPYNEQFF.